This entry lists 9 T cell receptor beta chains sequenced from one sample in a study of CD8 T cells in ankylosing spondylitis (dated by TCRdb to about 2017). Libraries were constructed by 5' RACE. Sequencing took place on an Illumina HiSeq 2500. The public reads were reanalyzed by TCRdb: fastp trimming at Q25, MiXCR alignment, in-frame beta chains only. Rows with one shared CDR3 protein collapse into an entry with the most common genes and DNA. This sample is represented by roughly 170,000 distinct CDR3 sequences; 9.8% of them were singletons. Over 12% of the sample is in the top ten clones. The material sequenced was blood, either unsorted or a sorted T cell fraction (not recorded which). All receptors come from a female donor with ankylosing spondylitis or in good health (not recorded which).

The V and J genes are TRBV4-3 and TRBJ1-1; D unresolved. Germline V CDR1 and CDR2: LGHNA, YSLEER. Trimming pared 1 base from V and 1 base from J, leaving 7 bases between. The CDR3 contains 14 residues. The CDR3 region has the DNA TGCGCCAGCAGCCAAGCGGCAGAGAACACTGAAGCTTTCTTT. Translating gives CASSQAAENTEAFF.

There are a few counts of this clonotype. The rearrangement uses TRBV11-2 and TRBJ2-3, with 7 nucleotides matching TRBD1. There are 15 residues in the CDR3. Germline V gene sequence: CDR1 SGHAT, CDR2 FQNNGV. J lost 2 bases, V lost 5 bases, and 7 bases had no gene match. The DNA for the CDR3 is TGTGCCAGCAGCCCCCTGACAGGGTCCACAGATACGCAGTATTTT. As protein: CASSPLTGSTDTQYF.

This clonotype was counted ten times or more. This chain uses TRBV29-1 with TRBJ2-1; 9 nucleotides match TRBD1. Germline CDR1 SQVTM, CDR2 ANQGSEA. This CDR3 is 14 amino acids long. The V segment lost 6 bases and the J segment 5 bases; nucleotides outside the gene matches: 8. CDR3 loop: CSVPTGGRNNEQFF. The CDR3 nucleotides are TGCAGCGTCCCAACAGGGGGCCGAAACAATGAGCAGTTCTTC.

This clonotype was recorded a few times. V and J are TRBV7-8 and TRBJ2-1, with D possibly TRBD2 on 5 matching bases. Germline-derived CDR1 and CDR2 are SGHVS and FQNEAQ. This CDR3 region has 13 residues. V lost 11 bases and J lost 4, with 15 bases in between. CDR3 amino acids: CASRGGRYNEQFF. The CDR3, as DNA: TGTGCCTCTAGAGGAGGACGGTACAATGAGCAGTTCTTC.

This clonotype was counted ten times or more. The chain's CDR3 is CATATYGQGDQPQHF. The CDR3 coding sequence is TGTGCCACCGCTACCTACGGGCAGGGGGACCAGCCCCAGCATTTT. The chain couples TRBV15 to TRBJ1-5; 7 nucleotides match TRBD1. Germline lookup yields CDR1 LNHNV and CDR2 YYDKDF (reference sequence). The CDR3 length is 15 residues. With V trimmed by 8 bases and J by 7 bases, 14 bases remained unmatched.

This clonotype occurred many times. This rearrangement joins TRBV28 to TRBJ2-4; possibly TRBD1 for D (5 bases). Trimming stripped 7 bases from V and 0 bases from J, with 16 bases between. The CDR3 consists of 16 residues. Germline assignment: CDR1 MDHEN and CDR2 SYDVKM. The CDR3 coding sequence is TGTGCCAGCATTAATCCGACAGCCCTAGCCAAAAACATTCAGTACTTC. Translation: CASINPTALAKNIQYF.

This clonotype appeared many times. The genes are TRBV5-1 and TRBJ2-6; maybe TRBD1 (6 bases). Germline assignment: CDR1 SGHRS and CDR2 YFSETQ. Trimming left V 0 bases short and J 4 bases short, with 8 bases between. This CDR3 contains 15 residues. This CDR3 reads CASSLDRVGANVLTF. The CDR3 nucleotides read TGCGCCAGCAGCTTGGACAGGGTAGGGGCCAACGTCCTGACTTTC.

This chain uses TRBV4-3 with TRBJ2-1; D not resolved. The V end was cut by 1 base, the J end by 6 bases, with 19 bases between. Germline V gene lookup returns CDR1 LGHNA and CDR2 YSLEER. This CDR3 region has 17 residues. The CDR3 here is CASSQAPWTTKANEQFF. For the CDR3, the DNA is TGCGCCAGCAGCCAAGCCCCCTGGACCACCAAGGCCAATGAGCAGTTCTTC.

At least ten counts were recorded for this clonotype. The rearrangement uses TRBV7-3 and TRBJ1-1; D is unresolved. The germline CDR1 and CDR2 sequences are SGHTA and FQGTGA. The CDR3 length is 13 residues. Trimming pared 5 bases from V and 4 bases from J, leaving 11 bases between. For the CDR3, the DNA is TGTGCCAGCAGCGAAACGATAGGCACTGAAGCTTTCTTT. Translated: CASSETIGTEAFF.